This TCR beta chain emerged from a study of blood T cell repertoires in COVID-19. Across the study: Samples taken during acute and convalescent COVID-19 were collected in the United States, Italy and Spain. In each case, the material was cDNA or gDNA derived from T cells, B-cell-depleted T cells, or PBMCs.

This clone was found once. In the original analysis: Cell counts per sample came from amplifying reference gene primers. Method: immunoSEQ multiplex PCR; TCRdb's copy keeps in-frame clones and lacks some. V and J calls and clone size are copied from that table; D and trimming were computed from the DNA. The sample records 200,000 to 300,000 clones, 92% being singletons. Seattle's enrolled individuals joined amid active infection and were then monitored longitudinally. This clonotype was sampled from a man younger than 45 with COVID-19, enrolled during active disease. The sequencing sample was made of peripheral blood.

The CDR3 here is CASSFPSGTLETQYF. The CDR3, as DNA: TGTGCCAGCAGCTTCCCCTCCGGGACACTGGAGACCCAGTACTTC. V gene TRBV5-5 combines with J gene TRBJ2-5; D is possibly TRBD1 (6 bases). The CDR3 extends over 15 amino acids. The V gene lost 2 bases and the J gene lost 5 bases, with 16 bases spanning the gap. Germline CDR1 and CDR2: SGHKS and YYEKEE (reference sequence).